Listed below are T cell receptor beta chains from one sample, sequenced in a study of blood T cell repertoires in COVID-19. Clones were read by immunoSEQ multiplex PCR, and TCRdb kept only the in-frame ones, dropping some. The sample yields more than 35,000 clones, 75% to 85% seen once. The sequenced sample was peripheral blood. These receptors all come from a woman in her sixties or seventies with acute or convalescent COVID-19. Each CDR3 is given without its conserved first and last residue.

v_call cdr3_aa
TRBV19 ASSPGAGKGNVLT
TRBV19 ASSLGGSLLNEQF
TRBV5-1 ASNPAPGIQNTEAF
TRBV25-1 ASSRRGWDTEAF
TRBV24-1 ATSDTTLAGVDNEQF
TRBV19 ASSTPNSYGYT
TRBV4-1 ASSQPGQLYGYT
TRBV6-1 ASSEARYEQY
TRBV7-2 ASSPRGTGVDSPLH
TRBV7-8 ASSLGYHRGNQPQH
TRBV6-5 ASSPGTGGYGYT
TRBV18 ASSPLWTGDGDTEAF
TRBV2 ASRKGTATGELF
TRBV19 ASSIPPGVQPQH
TRBV5-1 ASSLRGGGTQETQY
TRBV2 ASRAWAETQY
TRBV14 ASSPRLAGGYEQY
TRBV11-2 ASRRPTSGGPSHNEQF
TRBV2 ASTQDGGYTEAF
TRBV6-1 ASSEMAPGSYEQY
TRBV3-1/TRBV3-2 ASSQDRGHRSKFYGYT
TRBV5-1 ASSLAGEGNIQY
TRBV28 ASNPETSGRNEQF
TRBV2 ASSDGGGRETQY
TRBV5-1 ASSLGLTGGAGDTEAF